This T cell receptor beta chain stems from a study of molecular identifiers for immune sequencing clone quantification. Many counts were recorded for this clonotype. Trimming removed 3 bases from V and 0 bases from J, with 10 bases in between. Germline CDR1 reads SGDLS; CDR2 reads YYNGEE. The CDR3 sequence is 15 residues long. Each CDR3 protein is one row after TCRdb ran MiXCR on the PCR reads. The sample comprises 70,000 to 90,000 distinct CDR3 sequences, roughly 23% of which are singletons, and more than 0.85% rests with the top ten. Naive CD8 T cells underwent sorting with the CD8+CD4-CCR7+CD45RA+ definition.

The sequence was obtained from a human donor in good health. Some libraries in this study had Jurkat cell RNA spiked in. The chain carries TRBV9 and TRBJ2-4, with D perhaps TRBD1 or TRBD2 (5 bases each). Sequenced input: naive CD8+ T cells from blood, with Jurkat cell RNA spiked in. Subset of the sample: FACS-sorted CD8+CD4-CCR7+CD45RA+ naive T cells. The CDR3 region has the DNA TGTGCCAGCAGCGAGGGGACCCTAGCCAAAAACATTCAGTACTTC. Translated: CASSEGTLAKNIQYF.